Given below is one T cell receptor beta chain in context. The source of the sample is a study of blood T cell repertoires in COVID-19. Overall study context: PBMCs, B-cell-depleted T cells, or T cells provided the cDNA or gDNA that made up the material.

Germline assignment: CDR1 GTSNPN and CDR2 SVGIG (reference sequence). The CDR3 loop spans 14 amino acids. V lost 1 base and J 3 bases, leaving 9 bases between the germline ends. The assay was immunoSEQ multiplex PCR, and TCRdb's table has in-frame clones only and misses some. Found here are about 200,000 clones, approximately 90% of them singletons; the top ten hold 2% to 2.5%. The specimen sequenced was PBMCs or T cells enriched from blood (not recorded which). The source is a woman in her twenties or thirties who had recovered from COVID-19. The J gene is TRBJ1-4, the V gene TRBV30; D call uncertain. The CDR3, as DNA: TGTGCCTGGAGTGGAGGTAGCTCTAATGAAAAACTGTTTTTT. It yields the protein CAWSGGSSNEKLFF. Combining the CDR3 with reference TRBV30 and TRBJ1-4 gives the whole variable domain SQTIHQWPATLVQPVGSPLSLECTVEGTSNPNLYWYRQAAGRGLQLLFYSVGIGQISSEVPQNLSASRPQDRQFILSSKKLLLSDSGFYLCAWSGGSSNEKLFFGSGTQLSVL.